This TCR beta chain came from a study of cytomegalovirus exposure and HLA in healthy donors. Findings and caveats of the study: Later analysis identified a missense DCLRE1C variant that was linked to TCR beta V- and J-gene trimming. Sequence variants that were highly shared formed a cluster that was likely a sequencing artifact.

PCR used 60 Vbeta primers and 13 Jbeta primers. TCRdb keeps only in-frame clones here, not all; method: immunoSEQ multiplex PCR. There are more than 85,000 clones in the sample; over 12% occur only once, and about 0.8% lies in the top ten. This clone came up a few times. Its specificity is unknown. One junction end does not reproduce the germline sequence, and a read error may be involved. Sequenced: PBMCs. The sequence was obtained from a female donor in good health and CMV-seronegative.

CDR3 sequence reads: CASSLGTQINF. The CDR3 DNA reads as TGCGCCAGCAGCTTGGGGACACAGATTAACTTT. This chain joins TRBV5-1 and TRBJ1-1; the D gene is possibly TRBD1 (5 bases). Germline V gene sequence: CDR1 SGHRS, CDR2 YFSETQ. The CDR3 sequence is 11 residues long.